This TCR beta chain stems from a study of Graves' ophthalmopathy and Graves' hyperthyroidism. Turning to the study itself: If no ophthalmopathy appeared within 18 months of follow-up, hyperthyroidism was termed stable.

Germline CDR1 reads LNHDA; CDR2 reads SQIVND (reference sequence). The V and J ends lost 3 bases and 7 bases respectively, with 10 bases between them. The CDR3 spans 13 residues. The sample holds many counts of this clonotype. People with hyperthyroidism were aged 18 to 65 and newly diagnosed, under 2 months' duration. The study amplified TCR beta CDR3 regions using RNA transcripts. RT-PCR was first run with HTBI primers, then multiplex PCR in a second round. MiXCR, run by TCRdb on the multiplex PCR reads, gives a single entry per CDR3 protein. Seen here are some 1.1 million distinct CDR3 sequences, approximately 35% observed once, and the top ten hold roughly 11%.

The origin of this receptor is an adult man with Graves' hyperthyroidism. V gene TRBV19 combines with J gene TRBJ1-5; possibly TRBD1 for D (6 bases). Sequencing was performed on peripheral blood or thyroid tissue (not recorded which). Here the CDR3 reads CASSIRGGQPQHF. CDR3 coding DNA: TGTGCCAGTAGTATTAGGGGGGGACAGCCCCAGCATTTT.